This entry lists 29 T cell receptor beta chains sequenced from one sample in a study of shared clonotypes between healthy human individuals. Profiled with immunoSEQ multiplex PCR; TCRdb holds only in-frame clones, not every one. The sample lists roughly 2 million clones; 90% to 96% were seen once. Sequenced input: naive CD4+ T cells sorted from blood. Documented subset: CD45RA+ positively selected. Receptor source: a man younger than 30 in good health.

The rearrangement uses TRBV2 and TRBJ2-7; the D is unclear. The CDR3 runs 13 residues. Trimming pared 8 bases from V and 2 bases from J, leaving 13 bases between. CDR1 SNHLY and CDR2 FYNNEI come from the germline V gene. The CDR3 DNA is TGTGCCAGCGCCCCGGTCTCCCCCTACGAGCAGTACTTC. It codes for CASAPVSPYEQYF. The full variable domain, rest sourced from reference TRBV2 and TRBJ2-7, is EPEVTQTPSHQVTQMGQEVILRCVPISNHLYFYWYRQILGQKVEFLVSFYNNEISEKSEIFDDQFSVERPDGSNFTLKIRSTKLEDSAMYFCASAPVSPYEQYFGPGTRLTVT.

This clone was observed a handful of times. The same CDR3 arises from other DNA sequences in this sample as well. DNA of the CDR3: TGTGCCAGCAGCCCCGGGACAGGGGGCTACGAGCAGTACTTC. The encoded protein is CASSPGTGGYEQYF. The chain recombines TRBV7-6 with TRBJ2-7; 11 positions match TRBD1. J was trimmed by 3 bases and V by 5 bases; bases with no gene match: 3. The germline gives CDR1 SGHVS, CDR2 FNYEAQ. The CDR3 has 14 residues.

As concerns this clone: Distinct nucleotide sequences in the sample also encode this CDR3. This chain connects TRBV7-2 to TRBJ2-7, with D possibly TRBD2 on 5 matching bases. The CDR3 has 14 amino acids. Germline V lookup: CDR1 SGHTA, CDR2 FQGNSA. Trimming pared 3 bases from V and 2 bases from J, leaving 11 bases between. Written as DNA, the CDR3 is TGTGCCAGCAGCTTGGGGAGCGGCCCCTACGAGCAGTACTTC. Translation: CASSLGSGPYEQYF.

The chain joins TRBV10-2 to TRBJ1-6, with 10 bases lining up with TRBD1. V gave up 2 bases and J gave up 11 bases; unmatched junction bases: 6. This CDR3 has 15 amino acids. Per germline, CDR1 WSHSY and CDR2 SAAADI. The CDR3 region is CASSEPTGGWAPLHF. Here the CDR3 DNA reads TGCGCCAGCAGTGAGCCGACAGGGGGCTGGGCACCCCTCCACTTT.

This clone has a single count. This sequence joins TRBV30 and TRBJ2-1, with 7 nucleotides matching TRBD2. The V segment lost 5 bases and the J segment 5 bases; nucleotides outside the gene matches: 9. Germline V gene lookup returns CDR1 GTSNPN and CDR2 SVGIG (reference sequence). The CDR3 extends over 14 amino acids. In nucleotides, the CDR3 is TGTGCCTGGGCTAAGCGGGGACGAGACAATGAGCAGTTCTTC. It yields the protein CAWAKRGRDNEQFF.

V is TRBV10-1 and J is TRBJ1-5; 10 bases align to TRBD1. This CDR3 contains 13 residues. V shed 5 bases and J 9 bases; nucleotides not matched to a gene: 4. The germline V gene has CDR1 WNHNN and CDR2 SYGVQD (reference sequence). CDR3 DNA sequence: TGCGCCAGCAGTCGGGACAGGGGAGGGCCCCAGCATTTT. Amino acid sequence: CASSRDRGGPQHF.

This chain's CDR3 is CASSPSFSGNTIYF. The CDR3 DNA is TGTGCCAGCAGCCCATCCTTCTCTGGAAACACCATATATTTT. The V call is TRBV6-5, the J call TRBJ1-3; no definite D call. With 6 bases removed from V and 0 bases from J, the gap between germline ends came to 9 bases. Germline assignment: CDR1 MNHEY and CDR2 SVGAGI. The CDR3 runs to 14 residues.

The chain is built from TRBV9 and TRBJ2-5, with TRBD2 matching over 12 bases. V gave up 4 bases and J gave up 5 bases; unmatched junction bases: 3. Germline V gene data show CDR1 as SGDLS and CDR2 as YYNGEE. The CDR3 covers 14 residues. The CDR3 here is CASSPSGRGETQYF. CDR3 bases: TGTGCCAGCAGCCCTAGCGGGAGGGGGGAGACCCAGTACTTC.

The chain uses TRBV27 and TRBJ1-1; D is unclear. V gave up 6 bases and J gave up 4 bases, with 12 bases separating them. The CDR3 is made up of 13 amino acids. CDR1 MNHEY and CDR2 SMNVEV come from the germline V gene (reference sequence). The DNA of the CDR3 is TGTGCCAGCAGCCTCCGGGTTCTCACTGAAGCTTTCTTT. Amino acid sequence: CASSLRVLTEAFF.

Details on this clone: The sample holds other DNA sequences that translate to the same CDR3. The chain combines TRBV30 with TRBJ1-5, with D possibly matching TRBD1 (6 bases). CDR3 length equals 14 residues. Looked up from germline, CDR1 is GTSNPN and CDR2 is SVGIG (reference sequence). The germline V and J ends were trimmed by 1 base and 4 bases, with 11 bases remaining between them. The chain's CDR3 is CAWSGAGTNQPQHF. The CDR3 DNA reads TGTGCCTGGAGTGGGGCAGGGACAAATCAGCCCCAGCATTTT. The full variable domain, rest sourced from reference TRBV30 and TRBJ1-5, is SQTIHQWPATLVQPVGSPLSLECTVEGTSNPNLYWYRQAAGRGLQLLFYSVGIGQISSEVPQNLSASRPQDRQFILSSKKLLLSDSGFYLCAWSGAGTNQPQHFGDGTRLSIL.

The chain combines TRBV14 with TRBJ2-3; D is undetermined. Germline V CDR1 and CDR2: SGHDN, FVKESK. Trimming took 5 bases from V and 2 from J, leaving 5 bases between them. This CDR3 spans 12 amino acids. The CDR3 sequence: CASSSFTDTQYF. The CDR3 nucleotides are TGTGCCAGCAGCTCGTTCACAGATACGCAGTATTTT.

The V gene is TRBV18, the J gene TRBJ1-3, with D possibly being TRBD1 (5 bases). The length of the CDR3 is 16 residues. CDR1 KGHSH and CDR2 LQKENI come from the germline V gene. V was trimmed by 3 bases and J by 0 bases, leaving 12 bases between them. The CDR3 protein is CASSPQGRASGNTIYF. In nucleotides, the CDR3 is TGTGCCAGCTCACCCCAGGGCAGGGCCTCTGGAAACACCATATATTTT.

The J gene is TRBJ2-5, the V gene TRBV5-4; D may be TRBD2 (6 bases). From germline, CDR1 is SGHNT and CDR2 YYREEE (reference sequence). V was shortened by 1 base and J by 2 bases, with 12 bases between the two germline ends. The CDR3 has 15 amino acids. The CDR3 region has the DNA TGTGCCAGCAGCTTGATTCTTGGGGGGCAAGAGACCCAGTACTTC. It encodes CASSLILGGQETQYF.

With regard to this clone: In the same sample, other DNA sequences code for this CDR3. V usage is TRBV30 and J usage is TRBJ2-3, with 7 bases that match TRBD2. This CDR3 has 13 residues. Germline V gene sequence: CDR1 GTSNPN, CDR2 SVGIG (reference sequence). J gave up 6 bases and V 0 bases, and 3 bases lay outside the gene matches. CDR3 sequence (DNA): TGTGCCTGGAGTGTACGGGGAGGGGATACGCAGTATTTT. Protein: CAWSVRGGDTQYF.

This clone was detected only once. This chain links TRBV4-2 with TRBJ1-1, with a possible D match to TRBD1 (6 bases). The CDR3 is 15 residues long. Germline lookup yields CDR1 LGHNA and CDR2 YNFKEQ. The germline V and J ends were trimmed by 1 base and 2 bases, with 11 bases remaining between them. The CDR3 reads CASSQVGAGNTEAFF. The CDR3 nucleotides read TGTGCCAGCAGCCAAGTGGGGGCTGGTAACACTGAAGCTTTCTTT.

The chain carries TRBV11-2 and TRBJ2-1, with D unresolved. The CDR3 sequence is 13 residues long. CDR1 and CDR2 from the germline V gene are SGHAT and FQNNGV. V lost 3 bases and J lost 7, with 10 bases in between. The CDR3 spells CASSFVGENEQFF. The CDR3, as DNA: TGTGCCAGCAGCTTCGTTGGCGAAAATGAGCAGTTCTTC.

The gene calls are TRBV29-1 and TRBJ2-1; perhaps TRBD2 as D (6 bases). CDR3 length equals 13 residues. Germline V gene sequence: CDR1 SQVTM, CDR2 ANQGSEA. V was trimmed by 7 bases and J by 4 bases, leaving 14 bases between them. CDR3 amino acids: CSAPLEGYNEQFF. The CDR3 region has the DNA TGCAGCGCGCCGCTGGAGGGGTACAATGAGCAGTTCTTC.

V gene TRBV30 combines with J gene TRBJ1-5, with D perhaps TRBD1 (5 bases). Trimming cost V 2 bases and J 0 bases, with 11 bases left between them. Germline V CDR1 and CDR2: GTSNPN, SVGIG (reference sequence). CDR3 length: 15 amino acids. The CDR3 bases are TGTGCCTGGAGTAGGGACCGTTATAGCAATCAGCCCCAGCATTTT. Its translation is CAWSRDRYSNQPQHF.

The J gene is TRBJ2-4, the V gene TRBV25-1, with D perhaps matching TRBD2 (6 bases). The CDR3 spans 16 residues. Germline CDR1 and CDR2: MGHDK and SYGVNS. Trimming removed 3 bases at V and 7 bases at J, with 19 bases between. This CDR3 reads CASSDAGILRGNIQYF. The CDR3 DNA reads TGTGCCAGCAGTGATGCGGGGATTCTGCGAGGGAACATTCAGTACTTC. Full variable domain (missing parts from reference TRBV25-1 and TRBJ2-4): EADIYQTPRYLVIGTGKKITLECSQTMGHDKMYWYQQDPGMELHLIHYSYGVNSTEKGDLSSESTVSRIRTEHFPLTLESARPSHTSQYLCASSDAGILRGNIQYFGAGTRLSVL.

This clone was recorded only once. The chain recombines TRBV7-2 with TRBJ1-5; D uncertain. Germline CDR1 and CDR2: SGHTA and FQGNSA. The V end was cut by 4 bases, the J end by 0 bases, with 10 bases between. This CDR3 comprises 15 residues. CDR3 residues: CASSSSLFSNQPQHF. CDR3 nucleotides: TGTGCCAGCAGCTCGTCCCTTTTTAGCAATCAGCCCCAGCATTTT.

This chain uses TRBV19 with TRBJ1-5, with D unresolved. Germline-derived CDR1 and CDR2 are LNHDA and SQIVND (reference sequence). The V gene lost 8 bases and the J gene lost 2 bases, with 19 bases spanning the gap. The CDR3 contains 16 residues. The CDR3 here is CASHPPGSLGNQPQHF. CDR3 nucleotide sequence: TGTGCCAGTCATCCCCCGGGCAGCCTCGGCAATCAGCCCCAGCATTTT.

CDR3 DNA sequence: TGTGCCAGTAGTAAAGGGGTAGGTAATTCACCCCTCCACTTT. It is translated as CASSKGVGNSPLHF. This chain uses TRBV19 with TRBJ1-6; a possible D gene is TRBD1 (5 bases). Trimming left V 4 bases short and J 6 bases short, with 10 bases between. The length of the CDR3 is 14 residues. The germline gives CDR1 LNHDA, CDR2 SQIVND (reference sequence). The full variable domain, its missing parts supplied by reference TRBV19 and TRBJ1-6, is DGGITQSPKYLFRKEGQNVTLSCEQNLNHDAMYWYRQDPGQGLRLIYYSQIVNDFQKGDIAEGYSVSREKKESFPLTVTSAQKNPTAFYLCASSKGVGNSPLHFGNGTRLTVT.

The chain couples TRBV4-1 to TRBJ1-3, with D possibly being TRBD1 (5 bases). Germline values: CDR1 MGHRA, CDR2 YSYEKL. The CDR3 sequence is 16 residues long. Trimming cost V 5 bases and J 0 bases, with 14 bases left between them. CDR3 coding DNA: TGCGCCAGCAGCATCGGGACGGTCTCCTCTGGAAACACCATATATTTT. It translates to CASSIGTVSSGNTIYF.

The chain couples TRBV7-8 to TRBJ1-5, with D possibly being TRBD1 (5 bases). Trimming pared 5 bases from V and 0 bases from J, leaving 17 bases between. Germline V gives CDR1 SGHVS, CDR2 FQNEAQ. The CDR3 sequence is 17 residues long. CDR3 in amino acids: CASSPHGDVYSNQPQHF. In nucleotides, the CDR3 is TGTGCCAGCAGCCCCCACGGGGACGTTTATAGCAATCAGCCCCAGCATTTT.

This clone was found once. The sample holds other DNA sequences that translate to the same CDR3. CDR3 sequence (DNA): TGTGCCAGCAGCTTAGCCAGGGACAGGGTCTATGGCTACACCTTC. Translation gives CASSLARDRVYGYTF. This chain joins TRBV7-2 and TRBJ1-2; 9 bases map to TRBD1. The V gene end was trimmed by 0 bases and the J gene end by 4 bases; junction bases not matched to a gene: 3. The CDR3 totals 15 residues. The germline gives CDR1 SGHTA, CDR2 FQGNSA.

This chain uses TRBV10-3 with TRBJ1-5, with 9 bases identical to TRBD1. Trimming removed 9 bases from V and 2 bases from J; junction bases left unmatched: 5. Germline V lookup: CDR1 ENHRY, CDR2 SYGVKD. This CDR3 has 14 amino acids. In DNA, the CDR3 is TGTGCCATTGCACAGGGGGCGCGCAATCAGCCCCAGCATTTT. Translation gives CAIAQGARNQPQHF.

The chain joins TRBV7-2 to TRBJ2-2, with 13 bases aligning to TRBD2. The CDR3 is 19 residues long. Germline V CDR1 and CDR2: SGHTA, FQGNSA. V lost 3 bases to trimming and J lost 6 bases; unmatched junction nucleotides: 13. The CDR3 reads CASSLGTSGINPRSGELFF. CDR3 sequence (DNA): TGTGCCAGCAGCTTGGGGACTAGCGGGATAAACCCGCGCTCCGGGGAGCTGTTTTTT. The full variable domain, completed using reference TRBV7-2 and TRBJ2-2, is GAGVSQSPSNKVTEKGKDVELRCDPISGHTALYWYRQSLGQGLEFLIYFQGNSAPDKSGLPSDRFSAERTGGSVSTLTIQRTQQEDSAVYLCASSLGTSGINPRSGELFFGEGSRLTVL.

The rearrangement links TRBV10-3 to TRBJ1-6, with TRBD1 matching 10 bases. The CDR3 consists of 14 residues. Germline values: CDR1 ENHRY, CDR2 SYGVKD. With V trimmed by 4 bases and J by 9 bases, 3 bases remained unmatched. CDR3 DNA: TGTGCCATCAGTGGGGGACAGGGGACTTCACCCCTCCACTTT. It is translated as CAISGGQGTSPLHF.

Comment on this clone: Other DNA sequences in the same sample also yield this CDR3. The chain carries TRBV5-1 and TRBJ1-4; the D gene is possibly TRBD1 (5 bases). The CDR3 sequence is 11 residues long. Trimming removed 4 bases at V and 10 bases at J, with 8 bases between. CDR1 is SGHRS, CDR2 YFSETQ, per germline. The CDR3 protein is CASSGAGKLFF. In nucleotides, the CDR3 is TGCGCCAGCAGCGGGGCGGGAAAACTGTTTTTT.